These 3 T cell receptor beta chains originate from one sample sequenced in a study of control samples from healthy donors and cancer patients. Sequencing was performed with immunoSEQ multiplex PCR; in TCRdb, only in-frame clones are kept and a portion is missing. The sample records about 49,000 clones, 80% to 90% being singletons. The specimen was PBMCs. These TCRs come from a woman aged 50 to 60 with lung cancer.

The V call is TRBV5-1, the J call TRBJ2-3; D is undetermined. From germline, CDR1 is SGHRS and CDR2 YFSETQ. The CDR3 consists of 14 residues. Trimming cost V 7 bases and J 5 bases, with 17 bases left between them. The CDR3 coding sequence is TGCGCCAGCGCGTCCCAATCAGCCGGAGATACGCAGTATTTT. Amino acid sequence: CASASQSAGDTQYF.

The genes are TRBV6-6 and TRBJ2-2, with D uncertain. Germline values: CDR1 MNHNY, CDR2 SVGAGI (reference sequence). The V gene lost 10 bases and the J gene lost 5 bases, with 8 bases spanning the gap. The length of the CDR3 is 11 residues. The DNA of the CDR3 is TGTGCCATCCGTGAGACCGGGGAGCTGTTTTTT. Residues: CAIRETGELFF.

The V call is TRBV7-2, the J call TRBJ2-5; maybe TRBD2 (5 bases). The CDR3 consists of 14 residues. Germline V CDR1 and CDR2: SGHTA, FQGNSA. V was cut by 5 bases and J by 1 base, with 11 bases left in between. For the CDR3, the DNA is TGTGCCAGCAGCCGGACTCGGTCCCAAGAGACCCAGTACTTC. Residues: CASSRTRSQETQYF. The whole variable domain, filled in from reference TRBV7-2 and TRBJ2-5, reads GAGVSQSPSNKVTEKGKDVELRCDPISGHTALYWYRQSLGQGLEFLIYFQGNSAPDKSGLPSDRFSAERTGGSVSTLTIQRTQQEDSAVYLCASSRTRSQETQYFGPGTRLLVL.